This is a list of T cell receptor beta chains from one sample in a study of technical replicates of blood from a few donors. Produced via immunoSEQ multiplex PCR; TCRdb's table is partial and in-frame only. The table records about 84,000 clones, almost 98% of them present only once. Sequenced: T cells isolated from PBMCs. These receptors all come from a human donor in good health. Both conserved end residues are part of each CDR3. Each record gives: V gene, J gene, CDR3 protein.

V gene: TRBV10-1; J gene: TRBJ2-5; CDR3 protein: CASAGTSGTQYF
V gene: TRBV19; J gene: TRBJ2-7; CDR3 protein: CASSISRVYEQYF
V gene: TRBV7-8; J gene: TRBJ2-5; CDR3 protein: CASSNFGLARLRETQYF
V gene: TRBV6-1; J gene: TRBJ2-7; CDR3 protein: CASRAGTGTYEQYF
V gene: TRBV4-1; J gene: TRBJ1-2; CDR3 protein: CASSQVSGGAGYGYTF
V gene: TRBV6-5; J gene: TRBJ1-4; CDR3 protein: CASRDSSNEKLFF
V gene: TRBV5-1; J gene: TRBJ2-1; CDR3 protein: CASSPGQYNEQFF
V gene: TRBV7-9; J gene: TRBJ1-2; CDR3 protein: CASSLRVEDSYTF
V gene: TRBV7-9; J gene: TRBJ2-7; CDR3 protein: CASSLEVSYEQYF
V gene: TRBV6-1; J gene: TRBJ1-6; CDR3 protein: CASSGQGFSPLHF
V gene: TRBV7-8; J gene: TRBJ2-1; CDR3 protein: CASSLVRLSGGSYNEQFF
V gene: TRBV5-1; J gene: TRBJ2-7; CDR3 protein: CASSLMTNHEQYF
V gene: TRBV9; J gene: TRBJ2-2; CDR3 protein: CASSRQVNTGELFF
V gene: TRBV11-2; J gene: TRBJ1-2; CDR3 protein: CASSRQGTYGYTF
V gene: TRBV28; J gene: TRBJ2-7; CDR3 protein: CASSLYAGTGLPYEQYF
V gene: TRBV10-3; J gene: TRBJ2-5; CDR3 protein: CAIRASGREDQYF
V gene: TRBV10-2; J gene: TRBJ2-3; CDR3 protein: CASSNGVTDTQYF
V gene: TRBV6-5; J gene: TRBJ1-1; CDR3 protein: CASSSLTPMNTEAFF
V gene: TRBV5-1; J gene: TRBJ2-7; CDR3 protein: CASSLSEVAYEQYF
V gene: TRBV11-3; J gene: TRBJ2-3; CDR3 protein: CASSHSGGAGDTQYF
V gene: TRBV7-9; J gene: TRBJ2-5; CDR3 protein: CASSPRGGGDKTQYF
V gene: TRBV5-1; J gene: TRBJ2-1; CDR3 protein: CASRTDRGGYNEQFF
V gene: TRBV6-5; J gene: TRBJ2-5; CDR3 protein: CASTGAGETQYF
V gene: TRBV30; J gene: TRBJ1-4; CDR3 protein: CAWSVLNRLLFF
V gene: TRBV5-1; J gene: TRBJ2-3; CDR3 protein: CASNRGQGTDTQYF
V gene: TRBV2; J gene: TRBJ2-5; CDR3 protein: CASSFFAGLLGETQYF
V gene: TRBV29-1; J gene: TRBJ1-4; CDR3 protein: CSVRKTGYNEKLFF
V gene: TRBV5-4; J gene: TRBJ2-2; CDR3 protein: CASSLKLAENTGELFF
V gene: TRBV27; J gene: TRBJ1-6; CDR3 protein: CASSILGQDNSPLHF
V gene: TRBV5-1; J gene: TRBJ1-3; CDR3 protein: CASSLSGDSGNTIYF
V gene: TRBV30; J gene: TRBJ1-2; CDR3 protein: CAWDRNYGYTF
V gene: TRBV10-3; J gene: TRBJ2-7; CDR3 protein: CAIRGLTGGSYEQYF
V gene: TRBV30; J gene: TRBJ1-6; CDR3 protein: CACLQGIASPLHF
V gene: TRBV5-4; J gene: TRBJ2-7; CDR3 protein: CASSPTRQGGNYEQYF
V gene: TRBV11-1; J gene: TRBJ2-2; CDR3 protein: CASSLGQGGAAGELFF
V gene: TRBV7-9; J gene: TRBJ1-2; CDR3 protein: CASTPPGQGNYGYTF
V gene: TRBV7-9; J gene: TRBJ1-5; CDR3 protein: CASSKGRDPNQPQHF